The TCR beta chain under discussion was sequenced for a study of T-cell memory formation after mild COVID-19. TCRdb used MiXCR to reprocess the 5' RACE reads, holding one entry per CDR3 protein. Here the sample spans 400,000 to 500,000 distinct CDR3 sequences, over 15% being singletons. CDR3 length: 16 amino acids. Germline V CDR1 and CDR2: SGDLS, YYNGEE. V gave up 0 bases and J gave up 2 bases; unmatched junction bases: 5. The sequencing sample was made of PBMCs or a T cell subset sorted from them (not recorded which). The V call is TRBV9, the J call TRBJ2-5; 9 positions agree with TRBD2. The clonotype comes from an adult woman who had mild COVID-19 (a few samples of this study predate the infection). Cell type and time point are not known. CDR3 residues: CASSVGSGSLQETQYF. CDR3 nucleotides: TGTGCCAGCAGCGTAGGTAGCGGGAGTTTACAAGAGACCCAGTACTTC.